The rows below give T cell receptor beta chains drawn from one sample of a study of T cell responses to AZD1222 COVID-19 vaccine. Using immunoSEQ multiplex PCR, the repertoire was profiled, and TCRdb retains in-frame clones only, with some absent. In the table there are about 180,000 clones, approximately 90% of which are singletons. Sequences were derived from peripheral blood, sampled 28 days after the second dose of the MenACWY control vaccine. Receptors originate from an adult who received the MenACWY meningococcal vaccine as a control. Both conserved end residues are part of each CDR3. Fields, in order: J gene, D gene, CDR3 length, clone size, V gene, CDR3 protein, CDR3 DNA. D genes are given only for firm matches. Expanded clones are given a class, and other clones once, few, many or no size at all.

J gene: TRBJ2-3
D gene: TRBD2
CDR3 length: 18
clone size: NA
V gene: TRBV10-2
CDR3 protein: CASSESKSAGGLTDTQYF
CDR3 DNA: TGCGCCAGCAGTGAGTCGAAGAGCGCGGGAGGGTTGACAGATACGCAGTATTTT

J gene: TRBJ1-1
D gene: NA
CDR3 length: 12
clone size: few
V gene: TRBV7-9
CDR3 protein: CASSQGGGRAFF
CDR3 DNA: TGTGCCAGCAGCCAGGGTGGGGGGCGAGCTTTCTTT

J gene: TRBJ2-7
D gene: NA
CDR3 length: 15
clone size: NA
V gene: TRBV4-1
CDR3 protein: CASSQLGGLSYEQYF
CDR3 DNA: TGCGCCAGCAGCCAATTGGGCGGGCTCTCCTACGAGCAGTACTTC

J gene: TRBJ2-7
D gene: NA
CDR3 length: 15
clone size: once
V gene: TRBV10-3
CDR3 protein: CAISETGTNSYEQYF
CDR3 DNA: TGTGCCATCAGTGAGACAGGTACAAACTCCTACGAGCAGTACTTC

J gene: TRBJ2-3
D gene: NA
CDR3 length: 16
clone size: NA
V gene: TRBV7-9
CDR3 protein: CASSFFGDSNTDTQYF
CDR3 DNA: TGTGCCAGCAGCTTTTTCGGAGATTCTAACACAGATACGCAGTATTTT

J gene: TRBJ1-5
D gene: NA
CDR3 length: 14
clone size: NA
V gene: TRBV7-8
CDR3 protein: CASSFSTDNQPQHF
CDR3 DNA: TGTGCCAGCAGCTTTAGTACAGACAATCAGCCCCAGCATTTT

J gene: TRBJ2-7
D gene: NA
CDR3 length: 13
clone size: NA
V gene: TRBV19
CDR3 protein: CATLGSGAYEQYF
CDR3 DNA: TGTGCCACCCTTGGGAGCGGCGCCTACGAGCAGTACTTC

J gene: TRBJ2-5
D gene: TRBD2
CDR3 length: 16
clone size: NA
V gene: TRBV7-7
CDR3 protein: CASSARLAGGGETQYF
CDR3 DNA: TGTGCCAGCAGCGCCAGACTAGCGGGAGGAGGAGAGACCCAGTACTTC

J gene: TRBJ2-2
D gene: NA
CDR3 length: 16
clone size: once
V gene: TRBV13
CDR3 protein: CASSPGSFSNTGELFF
CDR3 DNA: TGTGCCAGCAGCCCGGGGAGCTTTTCGAACACCGGGGAGCTGTTTTTT

J gene: TRBJ1-2
D gene: NA
CDR3 length: 12
clone size: NA
V gene: TRBV28
CDR3 protein: CASTSQVYGYTF
CDR3 DNA: TGTGCCAGCACCTCCCAGGTCTATGGCTACACCTTC

J gene: TRBJ1-1
D gene: NA
CDR3 length: 12
clone size: NA
V gene: TRBV19
CDR3 protein: CASMFRAGEAFF
CDR3 DNA: TGTGCCAGTATGTTCAGGGCAGGAGAAGCTTTCTTT

J gene: TRBJ1-1
D gene: NA
CDR3 length: 13
clone size: NA
V gene: TRBV7-2
CDR3 protein: CASSLLQNTEAFF
CDR3 DNA: TGTGCCAGCAGCTTGCTCCAGAACACTGAAGCTTTCTTT

J gene: TRBJ1-6
D gene: NA
CDR3 length: 18
clone size: once
V gene: TRBV7-2
CDR3 protein: CASSPNPPGHLNNSPLHF
CDR3 DNA: TGTGCCAGCAGCCCAAACCCGCCGGGACATTTAAATAATTCACCCCTCCACTTT

J gene: TRBJ2-3
D gene: TRBD1
CDR3 length: 14
clone size: NA
V gene: TRBV27
CDR3 protein: CAASLQGGADTQYF
CDR3 DNA: TGTGCCGCGTCACTACAGGGGGGTGCAGATACGCAGTATTTT

J gene: TRBJ1-1
D gene: NA
CDR3 length: 14
clone size: NA
V gene: TRBV28
CDR3 protein: CASSLRQVGTEAFF
CDR3 DNA: TGTGCCAGCAGTTTACGCCAGGTGGGCACTGAAGCTTTCTTT

J gene: TRBJ1-1
D gene: TRBD1
CDR3 length: 14
clone size: NA
V gene: TRBV28
CDR3 protein: CASSLADRATEAFF
CDR3 DNA: TGTGCCAGCAGTTTGGCGGACAGGGCCACTGAAGCTTTCTTT

J gene: TRBJ1-2
D gene: NA
CDR3 length: 13
clone size: NA
V gene: TRBV5-1
CDR3 protein: CASSLAGSNGYTF
CDR3 DNA: TGCGCCAGCAGCTTGGCAGGGTCGAATGGCTACACCTTC

J gene: TRBJ2-7
D gene: NA
CDR3 length: 12
clone size: once
V gene: TRBV7-9
CDR3 protein: CASSSQYYEQYF
CDR3 DNA: TGTGCCAGCAGCTCACAGTACTACGAGCAGTACTTC

J gene: TRBJ1-5
D gene: NA
CDR3 length: 14
clone size: NA
V gene: TRBV2
CDR3 protein: CASSLPVGYQPQHF
CDR3 DNA: TGTGCCAGCAGCTTACCTGTGGGGTATCAGCCCCAGCATTTT

J gene: TRBJ2-1
D gene: NA
CDR3 length: 12
clone size: NA
V gene: TRBV7-8
CDR3 protein: CASSLGIAEQFF
CDR3 DNA: TGTGCCAGCAGCTTAGGAATTGCTGAGCAGTTCTTC

J gene: TRBJ1-1
D gene: NA
CDR3 length: 11
clone size: NA
V gene: TRBV28
CDR3 protein: CASIGYTEAFF
CDR3 DNA: TGTGCCAGCATAGGGTACACTGAAGCTTTCTTT

J gene: TRBJ2-7
D gene: NA
CDR3 length: 14
clone size: NA
V gene: TRBV27
CDR3 protein: CASSPVGGAYEQYF
CDR3 DNA: TGTGCCAGCAGTCCTGTTGGGGGAGCGTACGAGCAGTACTTC

J gene: TRBJ2-7
D gene: TRBD1
CDR3 length: 13
clone size: NA
V gene: TRBV10-2
CDR3 protein: CASSMGQGYEQYF
CDR3 DNA: TGCGCCAGCAGTATGGGACAGGGGTACGAGCAGTACTTC

J gene: TRBJ2-2
D gene: NA
CDR3 length: 10
clone size: NA
V gene: TRBV7-9
CDR3 protein: CARSTGELFF
CDR3 DNA: TGTGCACGGTCAACCGGGGAGCTGTTTTTT

J gene: TRBJ1-1
D gene: NA
CDR3 length: 15
clone size: NA
V gene: TRBV5-1
CDR3 protein: CASSLGQRMNTEAFF
CDR3 DNA: TGCGCCAGCAGCTTGGGACAGAGGATGAACACTGAAGCTTTCTTT

J gene: TRBJ2-3
D gene: NA
CDR3 length: 15
clone size: NA
V gene: TRBV7-9
CDR3 protein: CASRILAVSTDTQYF
CDR3 DNA: TGTGCCAGCAGAATTCTAGCAGTTAGCACAGATACGCAGTATTTT

J gene: TRBJ2-6
D gene: NA
CDR3 length: 15
clone size: NA
V gene: TRBV28
CDR3 protein: CASSLSLSGANVLTF
CDR3 DNA: TGTGCCAGCAGTTTAAGTCTCTCTGGGGCCAACGTCCTGACTTTC

J gene: TRBJ2-3
D gene: TRBD2
CDR3 length: 14
clone size: few
V gene: TRBV7-3
CDR3 protein: CASSFSGSTDTQYF
CDR3 DNA: TGTGCCAGCAGCTTTAGCGGGAGCACAGATACGCAGTATTTT

J gene: TRBJ2-5
D gene: TRBD1
CDR3 length: 15
clone size: once
V gene: TRBV28
CDR3 protein: CASSPGTDQQETQYF
CDR3 DNA: TGTGCCAGCAGTCCTGGGACAGACCAACAAGAGACCCAGTACTTC

J gene: TRBJ1-5
D gene: TRBD1
CDR3 length: 15
clone size: NA
V gene: TRBV4-2
CDR3 protein: CASSQDLTGGRPQHF
CDR3 DNA: TGTGCCAGCAGCCAAGATCTAACAGGGGGGCGGCCCCAGCATTTT

J gene: TRBJ1-1
D gene: NA
CDR3 length: 14
clone size: NA
V gene: TRBV7-2
CDR3 protein: CASSLAGWDTEAFF
CDR3 DNA: TGTGCCAGCAGCTTAGCGGGGTGGGACACTGAAGCTTTCTTT

J gene: TRBJ2-1
D gene: NA
CDR3 length: 15
clone size: NA
V gene: TRBV5-1
CDR3 protein: CASSLTARSYNEQFF
CDR3 DNA: TGCGCCAGCAGCTTAACGGCTCGGTCCTACAATGAGCAGTTCTTC

J gene: TRBJ1-2
D gene: TRBD1
CDR3 length: 13
clone size: NA
V gene: TRBV2
CDR3 protein: CASRPGQPYGYTF
CDR3 DNA: TGTGCCAGCAGGCCGGGACAGCCCTATGGCTACACCTTC

J gene: TRBJ1-2
D gene: NA
CDR3 length: 13
clone size: NA
V gene: TRBV7-9
CDR3 protein: CASSPPGGDGYTF
CDR3 DNA: TGTGCCAGCAGCCCCCCCGGGGGAGACGGCTACACCTTC

J gene: TRBJ2-1
D gene: NA
CDR3 length: 11
clone size: NA
V gene: TRBV5-6
CDR3 protein: CASSSGNEQFF
CDR3 DNA: TGTGCCAGCAGTTCGGGGAATGAGCAGTTCTTC

J gene: TRBJ1-4
D gene: NA
CDR3 length: 13
clone size: NA
V gene: TRBV6-5
CDR3 protein: CASSRQYNEKLFF
CDR3 DNA: TGTGCCAGCTCACGACAGTATAATGAAAAACTGTTTTTT

J gene: TRBJ1-1
D gene: NA
CDR3 length: 14
clone size: NA
V gene: TRBV11-1
CDR3 protein: CASSIQVMNTEAFF
CDR3 DNA: TGTGCCAGCAGCATACAGGTTATGAACACTGAAGCTTTCTTT

J gene: TRBJ2-2
D gene: NA
CDR3 length: 14
clone size: NA
V gene: TRBV2
CDR3 protein: CASTGKTETGELFF
CDR3 DNA: TGTGCCAGCACGGGGAAGACTGAGACCGGGGAGCTGTTTTTT

J gene: TRBJ1-2
D gene: NA
CDR3 length: 15
clone size: NA
V gene: TRBV7-9
CDR3 protein: CASSLGDGANYGYTF
CDR3 DNA: TGTGCCAGCAGCTTAGGGGACGGAGCTAACTATGGCTACACCTTC

J gene: TRBJ1-2
D gene: NA
CDR3 length: 14
clone size: NA
V gene: TRBV7-9
CDR3 protein: CASSLGESNYGYTF
CDR3 DNA: TGTGCCAGCAGCTTGGGGGAGTCTAACTATGGCTACACCTTC

J gene: TRBJ2-7
D gene: TRBD2
CDR3 length: 15
clone size: NA
V gene: TRBV27
CDR3 protein: CASSLLAGGGVEQYF
CDR3 DNA: TGTGCCAGCAGTTTACTAGCGGGAGGTGGGGTGGAGCAGTACTTC

J gene: TRBJ2-7
D gene: NA
CDR3 length: 13
clone size: NA
V gene: TRBV28
CDR3 protein: CASQTGRSYEQYF
CDR3 DNA: TGTGCCAGTCAGACGGGAAGGTCCTACGAGCAGTACTTC

J gene: TRBJ2-3
D gene: TRBD2
CDR3 length: 16
clone size: NA
V gene: TRBV5-1
CDR3 protein: CASSGQAGGLADTQYF
CDR3 DNA: TGCGCCAGCAGTGGTCAAGCGGGAGGCCTCGCAGATACGCAGTATTTT

J gene: TRBJ1-2
D gene: NA
CDR3 length: 15
clone size: NA
V gene: TRBV28
CDR3 protein: CASRPQRQGLGGYTF
CDR3 DNA: TGTGCCAGCAGGCCCCAACGTCAGGGGTTAGGTGGCTACACCTTC

J gene: TRBJ1-1
D gene: NA
CDR3 length: 16
clone size: NA
V gene: TRBV18
CDR3 protein: CASSRSSGVENTEAFF
CDR3 DNA: TGTGCCAGCTCAAGGTCGTCGGGAGTCGAGAACACTGAAGCTTTCTTT

J gene: TRBJ1-2
D gene: TRBD1
CDR3 length: 12
clone size: NA
V gene: TRBV12-3/TRBV12-4
CDR3 protein: CASSGTDYGYTF
CDR3 DNA: TGTGCCAGCAGCGGGACAGACTATGGCTACACCTTC

J gene: TRBJ1-2
D gene: NA
CDR3 length: 11
clone size: NA
V gene: TRBV20-1
CDR3 protein: CSATRTYGYTF
CDR3 DNA: TGCAGTGCTACCAGAACCTATGGCTACACCTTC

J gene: TRBJ1-5
D gene: NA
CDR3 length: 16
clone size: NA
V gene: TRBV24-1
CDR3 protein: CATSAANSDLYQPQHF
CDR3 DNA: TGTGCCACCAGTGCCGCTAACAGCGACTTATATCAGCCCCAGCATTTT

J gene: TRBJ2-7
D gene: NA
CDR3 length: 11
clone size: once
V gene: TRBV7-9
CDR3 protein: CASSPPGEQYF
CDR3 DNA: TGTGCCAGCAGCCCCCCGGGGGAGCAGTACTTC

J gene: TRBJ1-5
D gene: NA
CDR3 length: 11
clone size: NA
V gene: TRBV12-3/TRBV12-4
CDR3 protein: CASSLSQPQHF
CDR3 DNA: TGTGCCAGCAGTTTAAGCCAGCCCCAGCATTTT

J gene: TRBJ2-3
D gene: NA
CDR3 length: 16
clone size: NA
V gene: TRBV30
CDR3 protein: CAWRPKDSSGSDTQYF
CDR3 DNA: TGTGCCTGGAGACCCAAAGACTCGTCGGGCTCAGATACGCAGTATTTT

J gene: TRBJ1-1
D gene: NA
CDR3 length: 13
clone size: NA
V gene: TRBV18
CDR3 protein: CASSPEGHTEAFF
CDR3 DNA: TGTGCCAGCTCACCAGAGGGGCACACTGAAGCTTTCTTT

J gene: TRBJ2-7
D gene: TRBD1
CDR3 length: 14
clone size: few
V gene: TRBV18
CDR3 protein: CASSRDRTLDEQYF
CDR3 DNA: TGTGCCAGCTCGCGGGACAGGACCCTTGACGAGCAGTACTTC

J gene: TRBJ1-4
D gene: NA
CDR3 length: 14
clone size: NA
V gene: TRBV9
CDR3 protein: CASSRDSTNEKLFF
CDR3 DNA: TGTGCCAGCAGCAGAGACTCAACTAATGAAAAACTGTTTTTT

J gene: TRBJ1-2
D gene: TRBD1
CDR3 length: 11
clone size: NA
V gene: TRBV20-1
CDR3 protein: CSARGTGGYTF
CDR3 DNA: TGCAGTGCTAGGGGGACAGGAGGGTACACCTTC

J gene: TRBJ1-5
D gene: NA
CDR3 length: 13
clone size: NA
V gene: TRBV6-5
CDR3 protein: CASGSELNQPQHF
CDR3 DNA: TGTGCCAGCGGGAGTGAACTTAATCAGCCCCAGCATTTT

J gene: TRBJ2-2
D gene: NA
CDR3 length: 15
clone size: NA
V gene: TRBV2
CDR3 protein: CASSPGGTNTGELFF
CDR3 DNA: TGTGCCAGCAGCCCCGGTGGCACCAACACCGGGGAGCTGTTTTTT

J gene: TRBJ2-7
D gene: TRBD1
CDR3 length: 16
clone size: NA
V gene: TRBV5-6
CDR3 protein: CASSHQTGTGNYEQYF
CDR3 DNA: TGTGCCAGCAGCCACCAAACCGGGACAGGGAACTACGAGCAGTACTTC

J gene: TRBJ1-2
D gene: TRBD1
CDR3 length: 16
clone size: NA
V gene: TRBV19
CDR3 protein: CASSIPWDRENYGYTF
CDR3 DNA: TGTGCCAGTAGTATCCCCTGGGACAGGGAAAACTATGGCTACACCTTC